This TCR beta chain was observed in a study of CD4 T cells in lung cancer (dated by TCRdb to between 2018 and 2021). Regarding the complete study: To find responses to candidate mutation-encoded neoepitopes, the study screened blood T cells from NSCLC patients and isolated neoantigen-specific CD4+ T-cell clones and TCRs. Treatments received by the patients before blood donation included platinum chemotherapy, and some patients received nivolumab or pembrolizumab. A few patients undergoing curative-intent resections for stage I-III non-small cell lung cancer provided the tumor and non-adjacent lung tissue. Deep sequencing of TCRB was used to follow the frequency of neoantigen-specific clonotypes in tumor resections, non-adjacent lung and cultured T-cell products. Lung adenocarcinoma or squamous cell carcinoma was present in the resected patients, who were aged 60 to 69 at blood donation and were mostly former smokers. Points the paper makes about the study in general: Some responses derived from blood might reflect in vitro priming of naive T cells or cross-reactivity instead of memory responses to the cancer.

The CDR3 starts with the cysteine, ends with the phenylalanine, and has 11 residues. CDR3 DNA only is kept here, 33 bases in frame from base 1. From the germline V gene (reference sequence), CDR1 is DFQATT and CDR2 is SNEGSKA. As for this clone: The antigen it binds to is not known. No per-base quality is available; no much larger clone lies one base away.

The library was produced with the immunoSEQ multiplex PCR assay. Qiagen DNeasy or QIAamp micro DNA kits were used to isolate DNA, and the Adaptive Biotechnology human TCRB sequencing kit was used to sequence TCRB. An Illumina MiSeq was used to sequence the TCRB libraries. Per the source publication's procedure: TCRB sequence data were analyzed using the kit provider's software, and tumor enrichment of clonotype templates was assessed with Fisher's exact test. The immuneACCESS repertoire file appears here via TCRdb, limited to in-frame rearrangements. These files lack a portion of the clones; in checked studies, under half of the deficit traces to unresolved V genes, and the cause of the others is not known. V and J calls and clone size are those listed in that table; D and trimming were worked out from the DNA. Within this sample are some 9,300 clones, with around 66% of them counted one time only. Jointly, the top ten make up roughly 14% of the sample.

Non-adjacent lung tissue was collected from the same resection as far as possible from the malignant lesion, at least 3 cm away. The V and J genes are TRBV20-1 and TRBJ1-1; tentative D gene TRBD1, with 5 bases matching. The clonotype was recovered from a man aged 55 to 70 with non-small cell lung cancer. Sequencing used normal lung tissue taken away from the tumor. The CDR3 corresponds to CQGSMNTEAFF. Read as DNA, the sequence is TGCCAGGGCTCGATGAACACTGAAGCTTTCTTT.